This T cell receptor (beta chain) was sequenced for a study of shared clonotypes between healthy human individuals. Sequencing was performed with immunoSEQ multiplex PCR; in TCRdb, only in-frame clones are kept and a portion is missing. The sample holds millions of clones, 85% to 95% seen once. The CDR3 has 14 amino acids. Trimming took 2 bases from V and 3 from J; bases not matched to a gene: 5. Germline V CDR1 and CDR2: SGDLS, YYNGEE. This sequence joins TRBV9 and TRBJ2-7, with 7 bases lining up with TRBD2. Sequenced sample: naive CD4+ T cells sorted from blood. The subset denotes: CD45RA+ positively selected. This sequence originates from a man aged 18 to 30 in good health. The CDR3: CASSVGWEGYEQYF. For the CDR3, the DNA is TGTGCCAGCAGCGTGGGCTGGGAGGGCTACGAGCAGTACTTC.